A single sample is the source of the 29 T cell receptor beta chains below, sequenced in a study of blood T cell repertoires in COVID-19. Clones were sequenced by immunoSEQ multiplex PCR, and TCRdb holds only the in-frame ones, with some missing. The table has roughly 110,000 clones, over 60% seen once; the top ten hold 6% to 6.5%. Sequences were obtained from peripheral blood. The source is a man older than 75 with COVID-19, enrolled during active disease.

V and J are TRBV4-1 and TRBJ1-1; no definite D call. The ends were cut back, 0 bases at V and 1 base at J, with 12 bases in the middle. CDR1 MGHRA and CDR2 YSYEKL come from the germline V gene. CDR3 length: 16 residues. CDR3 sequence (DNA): TGCGCCAGCAGCCAAGAGGTAGCACCGCCGAACACTGAAGCTTTCTTT. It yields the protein CASSQEVAPPNTEAFF.

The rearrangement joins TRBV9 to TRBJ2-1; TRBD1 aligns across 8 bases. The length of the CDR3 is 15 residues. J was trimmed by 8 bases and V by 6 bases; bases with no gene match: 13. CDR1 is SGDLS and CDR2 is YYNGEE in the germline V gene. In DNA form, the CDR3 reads TGTGCCAGCAACCGACCGGGACAGGTTGGCGATGAGCAGTTCTTC. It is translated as CASNRPGQVGDEQFF.

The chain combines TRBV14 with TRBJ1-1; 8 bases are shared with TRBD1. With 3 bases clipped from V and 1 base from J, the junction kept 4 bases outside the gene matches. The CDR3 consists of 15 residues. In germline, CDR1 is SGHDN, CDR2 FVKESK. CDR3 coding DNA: TGTGCCAGCAGCCATAGGACAGGGTCGAACACTGAAGCTTTCTTT. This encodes CASSHRTGSNTEAFF.

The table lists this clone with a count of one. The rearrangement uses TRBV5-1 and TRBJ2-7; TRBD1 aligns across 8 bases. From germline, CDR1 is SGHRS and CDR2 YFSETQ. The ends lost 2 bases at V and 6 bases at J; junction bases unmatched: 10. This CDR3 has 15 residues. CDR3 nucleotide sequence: TGCGCCAGCAGCTTCGGAGGACAGGGAGTTGGCGAGCAGTACTTC. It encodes CASSFGGQGVGEQYF.

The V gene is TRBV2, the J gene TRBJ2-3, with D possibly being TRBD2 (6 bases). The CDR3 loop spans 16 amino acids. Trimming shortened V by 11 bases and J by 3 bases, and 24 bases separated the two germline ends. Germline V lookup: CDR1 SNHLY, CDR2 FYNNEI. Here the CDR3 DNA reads TGTGCCCTTGCCCCTCTGGTAATCGGGAGAACAGATACGCAGTATTTT. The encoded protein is CALAPLVIGRTDTQYF. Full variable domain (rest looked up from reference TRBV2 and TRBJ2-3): EPEVTQTPSHQVTQMGQEVILRCVPISNHLYFYWYRQILGQKVEFLVSFYNNEISEKSEIFDDQFSVERPDGSNFTLKIRSTKLEDSAMYFCALAPLVIGRTDTQYFGPGTRLTVL.

CDR3 nucleotides: TGCAGCGCGTCCCAGGGCGCGGAGGAGCTGTTTTTT. Translated: CSASQGAEELFF. This rearrangement joins TRBV29-1 to TRBJ2-2, with D possibly TRBD1 on 5 matching bases. V was cut by 7 bases and J by 10 bases, with 16 bases left in between. In germline, CDR1 is SQVTM, CDR2 ANQGSEA. CDR3 length: 12 residues.

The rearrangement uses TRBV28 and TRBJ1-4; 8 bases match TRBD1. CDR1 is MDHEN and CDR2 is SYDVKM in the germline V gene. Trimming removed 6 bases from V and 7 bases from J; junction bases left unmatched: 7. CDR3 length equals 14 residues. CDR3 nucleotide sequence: TGTGCCAGCAGCTTGGGACAGGCGCTTGAAAAACTGTTTTTT. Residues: CASSLGQALEKLFF. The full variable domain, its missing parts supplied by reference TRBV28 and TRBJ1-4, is DVKVTQSSRYLVKRTGEKVFLECVQDMDHENMFWYRQDPGLGLRLIYFSYDVKMKEKGDIPEGYSVSREKKERFSLILESASTNQTSMYLCASSLGQALEKLFFGSGTQLSVL.

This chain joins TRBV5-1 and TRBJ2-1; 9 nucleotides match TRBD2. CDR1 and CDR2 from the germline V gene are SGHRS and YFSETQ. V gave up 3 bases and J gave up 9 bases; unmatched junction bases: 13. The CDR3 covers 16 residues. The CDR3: CASSSRGSGGGGEQFF. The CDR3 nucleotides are TGCGCCAGCAGCTCCCGTGGTAGCGGGGGAGGGGGTGAGCAGTTCTTC.

For the CDR3, the DNA is TGTGCCAGCAGCTTATTCAGACTCTACGAGCAGTACTTC. Its protein product is CASSLFRLYEQYF. J is TRBJ2-7 and V is TRBV7-2; D is undetermined. Germline V lookup: CDR1 SGHTA, CDR2 FQGNSA. The CDR3 length is 13 residues. Trimming left V 2 bases short and J 3 bases short, with 8 bases between. The complete variable domain, with remaining parts taken from reference TRBV7-2 and TRBJ2-7, reads GAGVSQSPSNKVTEKGKDVELRCDPISGHTALYWYRQSLGQGLEFLIYFQGNSAPDKSGLPSDRFSAERTGGSVSTLTIQRTQQEDSAVYLCASSLFRLYEQYFGPGTRLTVT.

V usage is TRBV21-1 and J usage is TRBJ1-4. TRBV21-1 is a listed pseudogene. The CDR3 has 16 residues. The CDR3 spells CASRGGSLPTNEKLFF. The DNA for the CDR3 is TGTGCCAGCAGAGGAGGCAGCCTCCCAACTAATGAAAAACTGTTTTTT.

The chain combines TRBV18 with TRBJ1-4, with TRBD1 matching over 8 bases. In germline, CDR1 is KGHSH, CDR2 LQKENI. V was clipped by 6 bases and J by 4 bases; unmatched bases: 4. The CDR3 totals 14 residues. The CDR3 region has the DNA TGTGCCAGCTCGCGGACAGGGATTAATGAAAAACTGTTTTTT. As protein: CASSRTGINEKLFF.

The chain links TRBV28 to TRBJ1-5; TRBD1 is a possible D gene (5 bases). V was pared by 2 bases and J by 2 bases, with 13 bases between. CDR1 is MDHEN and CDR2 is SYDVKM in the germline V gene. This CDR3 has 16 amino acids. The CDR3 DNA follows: TGTGCCAGCAGTTTAACGGGGGGAATGGGCAATCAGCCCCAGCATTTT. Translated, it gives CASSLTGGMGNQPQHF.

DNA for the CDR3: TGTGCCAGCAGCCAAGTCGGGTCACCCCTCCACTTT. Its protein is CASSQVGSPLHF. This rearrangement joins TRBV14 to TRBJ1-6; the D is unclear. Trimming left V 1 base short and J 10 bases short, with 5 bases between. The CDR3 runs 12 residues. CDR1 is SGHDN and CDR2 is FVKESK in the germline V gene.

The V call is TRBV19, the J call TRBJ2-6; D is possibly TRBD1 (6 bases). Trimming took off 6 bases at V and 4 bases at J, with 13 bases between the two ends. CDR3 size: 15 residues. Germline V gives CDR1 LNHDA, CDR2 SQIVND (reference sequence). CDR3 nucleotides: TGTGCCAGTAGCAAGCAGGGGTTCGGGGCCAACGTCCTGACTTTC. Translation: CASSKQGFGANVLTF.

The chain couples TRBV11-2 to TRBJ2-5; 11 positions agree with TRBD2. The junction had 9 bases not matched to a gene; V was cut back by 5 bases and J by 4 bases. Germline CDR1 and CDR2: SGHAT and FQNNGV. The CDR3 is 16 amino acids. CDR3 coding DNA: TGTGCCAGCAGCATAGTTAGCGGGAGGGCCAGAGAGACCCAGTACTTC. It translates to CASSIVSGRARETQYF.

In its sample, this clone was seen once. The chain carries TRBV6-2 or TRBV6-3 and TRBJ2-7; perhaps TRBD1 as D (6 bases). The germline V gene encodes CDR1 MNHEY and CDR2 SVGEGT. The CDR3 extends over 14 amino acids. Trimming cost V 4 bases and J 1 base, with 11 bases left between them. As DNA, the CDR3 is TGTGCCAGCAGTTCGCCCAGGGGATCCTACGAGCAGTACTTC. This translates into CASSSPRGSYEQYF.

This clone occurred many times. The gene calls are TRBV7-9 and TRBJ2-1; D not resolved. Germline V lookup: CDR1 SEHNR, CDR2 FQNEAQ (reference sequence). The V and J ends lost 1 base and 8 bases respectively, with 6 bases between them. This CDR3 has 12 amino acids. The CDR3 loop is CASSLVYYEQFF. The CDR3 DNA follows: TGTGCCAGCAGCTTAGTCTATTATGAGCAGTTCTTC.

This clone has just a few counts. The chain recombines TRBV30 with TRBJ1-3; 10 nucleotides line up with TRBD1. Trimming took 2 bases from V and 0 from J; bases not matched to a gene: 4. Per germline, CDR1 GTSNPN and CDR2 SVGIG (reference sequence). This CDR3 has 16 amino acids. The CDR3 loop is CAWSRDRGLSGNTIYF. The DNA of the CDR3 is TGTGCCTGGAGTCGGGACAGGGGTCTCTCTGGAAACACCATATATTTT.

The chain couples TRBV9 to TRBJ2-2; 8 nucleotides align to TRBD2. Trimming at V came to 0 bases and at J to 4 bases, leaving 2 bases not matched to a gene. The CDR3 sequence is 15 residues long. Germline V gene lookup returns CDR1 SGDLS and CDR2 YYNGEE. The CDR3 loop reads CASSVAAGVTGELFF. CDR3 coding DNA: TGTGCCAGCAGCGTAGCAGCGGGAGTCACCGGGGAGCTGTTTTTT. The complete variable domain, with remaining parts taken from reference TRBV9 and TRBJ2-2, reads DSGVTQTPKHLITATGQRVTLRCSPRSGDLSVYWYQQSLDQGLQFLIQYYNGEERAKGNILERFSAQQFPDLHSELNLSSLELGDSALYFCASSVAAGVTGELFFGEGSRLTVL.

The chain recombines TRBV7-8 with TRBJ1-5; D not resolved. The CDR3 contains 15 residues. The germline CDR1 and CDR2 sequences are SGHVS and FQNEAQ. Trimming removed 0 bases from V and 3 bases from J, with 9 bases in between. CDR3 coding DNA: TGTGCCAGCAGCTTAGCGGAGTCAGCCAATCAGCCCCAGCATTTT. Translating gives CASSLAESANQPQHF.

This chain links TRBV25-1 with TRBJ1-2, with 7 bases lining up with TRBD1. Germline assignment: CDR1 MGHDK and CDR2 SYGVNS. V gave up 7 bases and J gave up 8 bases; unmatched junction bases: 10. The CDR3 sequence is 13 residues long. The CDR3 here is CASTPRTGRGYTF. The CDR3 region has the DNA TGTGCCAGCACCCCGAGGACAGGCCGCGGCTACACCTTC.

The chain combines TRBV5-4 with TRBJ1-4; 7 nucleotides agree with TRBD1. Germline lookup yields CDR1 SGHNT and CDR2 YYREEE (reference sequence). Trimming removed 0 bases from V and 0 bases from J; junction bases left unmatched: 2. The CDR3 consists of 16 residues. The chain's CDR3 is CASSLDRGATNEKLFF. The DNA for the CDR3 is TGTGCCAGCAGCTTGGACAGGGGCGCAACTAATGAAAAACTGTTTTTT.

CDR3 DNA: TGTGCCAGCAGCCCCGGAGGTAGGAGCGGGGGAGATACGCAGTATTTT. It codes for CASSPGGRSGGDTQYF. This sequence joins TRBV9 and TRBJ2-3; 8 bases are a match to TRBD2. Germline CDR1 is SGDLS and CDR2 is YYNGEE. Unmatched junction bases numbered 12, after V lost 4 bases and J lost 5 bases. The CDR3 is 16 amino acids. The full variable domain, rest sourced from reference TRBV9 and TRBJ2-3, is DSGVTQTPKHLITATGQRVTLRCSPRSGDLSVYWYQQSLDQGLQFLIQYYNGEERAKGNILERFSAQQFPDLHSELNLSSLELGDSALYFCASSPGGRSGGDTQYFGPGTRLTVL.

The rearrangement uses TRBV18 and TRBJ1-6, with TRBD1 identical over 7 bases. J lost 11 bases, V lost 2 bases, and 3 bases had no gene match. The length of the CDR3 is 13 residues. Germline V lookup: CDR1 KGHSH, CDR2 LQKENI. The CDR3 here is CASSPRDSPPLHF. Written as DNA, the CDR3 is TGTGCCAGCTCACCAAGGGACAGTCCACCCCTCCACTTT.

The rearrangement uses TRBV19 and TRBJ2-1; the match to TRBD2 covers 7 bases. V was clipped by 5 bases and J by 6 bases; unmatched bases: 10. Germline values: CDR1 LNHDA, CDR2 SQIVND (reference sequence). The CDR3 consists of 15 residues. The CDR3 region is CASSPRTSMVNEQFF. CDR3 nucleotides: TGTGCCAGTAGTCCCCGGACTAGTATGGTCAATGAGCAGTTCTTC.

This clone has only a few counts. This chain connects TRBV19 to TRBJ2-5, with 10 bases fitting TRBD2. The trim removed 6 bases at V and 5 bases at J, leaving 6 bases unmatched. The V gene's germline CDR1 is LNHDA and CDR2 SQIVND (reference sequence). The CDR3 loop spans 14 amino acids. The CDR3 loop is CASRSSGRGETQYF. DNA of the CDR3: TGTGCCAGTAGATCTAGCGGGAGAGGGGAGACCCAGTACTTC.

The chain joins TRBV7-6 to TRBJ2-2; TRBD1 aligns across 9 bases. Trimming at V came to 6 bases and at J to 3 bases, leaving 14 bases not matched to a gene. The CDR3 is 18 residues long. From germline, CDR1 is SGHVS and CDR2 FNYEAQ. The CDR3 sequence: CASSPEPTGTGYTGELFF. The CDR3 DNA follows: TGTGCCAGCAGTCCTGAACCGACCGGGACAGGGTACACCGGGGAGCTGTTTTTT. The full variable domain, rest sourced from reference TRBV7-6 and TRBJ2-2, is GAGVSQSPRYKVTKRGQDVALRCDPISGHVSLYWYRQALGQGPEFLTYFNYEAQQDKSGLPNDRFSAERPEGSISTLTIQRTEQRDSAMYRCASSPEPTGTGYTGELFFGEGSRLTVL.

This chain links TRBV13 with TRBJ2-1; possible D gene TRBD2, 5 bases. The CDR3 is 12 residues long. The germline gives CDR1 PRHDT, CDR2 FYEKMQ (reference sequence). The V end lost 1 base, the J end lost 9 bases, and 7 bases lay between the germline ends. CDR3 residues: CASSLVAGEQFF. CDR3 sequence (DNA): TGTGCCAGCAGCTTAGTCGCGGGTGAGCAGTTCTTC. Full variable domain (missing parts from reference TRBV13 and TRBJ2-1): AAGVIQSPRHLIKEKRETATLKCYPIPRHDTVYWYQQGPGQDPQFLISFYEKMQSDKGSIPDRFSAQQFSDYHSELNMSSLELGDSALYFCASSLVAGEQFFGPGTRLTVL.

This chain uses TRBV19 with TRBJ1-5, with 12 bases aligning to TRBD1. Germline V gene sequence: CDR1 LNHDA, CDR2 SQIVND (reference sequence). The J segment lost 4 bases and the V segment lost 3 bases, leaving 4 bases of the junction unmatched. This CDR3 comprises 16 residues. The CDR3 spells CASSMGQGAPNQPQHF. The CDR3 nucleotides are TGTGCCAGTAGTATGGGACAGGGGGCGCCTAATCAGCCCCAGCATTTT. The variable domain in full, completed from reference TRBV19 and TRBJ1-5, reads DGGITQSPKYLFRKEGQNVTLSCEQNLNHDAMYWYRQDPGQGLRLIYYSQIVNDFQKGDIAEGYSVSREKKESFPLTVTSAQKNPTAFYLCASSMGQGAPNQPQHFGDGTRLSIL.